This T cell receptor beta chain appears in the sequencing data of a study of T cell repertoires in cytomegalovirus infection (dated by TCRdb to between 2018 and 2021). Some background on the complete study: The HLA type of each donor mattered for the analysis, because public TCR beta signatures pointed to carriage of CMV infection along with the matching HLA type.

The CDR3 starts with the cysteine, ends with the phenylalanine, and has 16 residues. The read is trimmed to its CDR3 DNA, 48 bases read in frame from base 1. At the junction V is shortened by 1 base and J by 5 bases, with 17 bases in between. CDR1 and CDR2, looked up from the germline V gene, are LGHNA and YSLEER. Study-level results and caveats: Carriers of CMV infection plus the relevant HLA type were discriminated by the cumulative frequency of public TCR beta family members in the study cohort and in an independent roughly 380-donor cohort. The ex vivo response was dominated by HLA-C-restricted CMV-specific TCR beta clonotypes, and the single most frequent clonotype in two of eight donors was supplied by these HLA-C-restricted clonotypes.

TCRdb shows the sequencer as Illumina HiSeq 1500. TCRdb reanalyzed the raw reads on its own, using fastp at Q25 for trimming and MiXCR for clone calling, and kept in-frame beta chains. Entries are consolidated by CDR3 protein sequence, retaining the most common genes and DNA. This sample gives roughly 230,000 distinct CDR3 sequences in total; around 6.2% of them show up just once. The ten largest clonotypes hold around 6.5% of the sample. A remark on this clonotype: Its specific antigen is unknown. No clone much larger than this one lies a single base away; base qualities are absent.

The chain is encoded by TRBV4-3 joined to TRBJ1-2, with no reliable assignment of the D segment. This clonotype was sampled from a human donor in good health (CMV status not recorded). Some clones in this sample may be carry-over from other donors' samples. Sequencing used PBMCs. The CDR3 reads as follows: CASSQGIGPAGYGYTF. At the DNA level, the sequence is TGCGCCAGCAGCCAAGGAATTGGACCTGCGGGTTATGGCTACACCTTC.